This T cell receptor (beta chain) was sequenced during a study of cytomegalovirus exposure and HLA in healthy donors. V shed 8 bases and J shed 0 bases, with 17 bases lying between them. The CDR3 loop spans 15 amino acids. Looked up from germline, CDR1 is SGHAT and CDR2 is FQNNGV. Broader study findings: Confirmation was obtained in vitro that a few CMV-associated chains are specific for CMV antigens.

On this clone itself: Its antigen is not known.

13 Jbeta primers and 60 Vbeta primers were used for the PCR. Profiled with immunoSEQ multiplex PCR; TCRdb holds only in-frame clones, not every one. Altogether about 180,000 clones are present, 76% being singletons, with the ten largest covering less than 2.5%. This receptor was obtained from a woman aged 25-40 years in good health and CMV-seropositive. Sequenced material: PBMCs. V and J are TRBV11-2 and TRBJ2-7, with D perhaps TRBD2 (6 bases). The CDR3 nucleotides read TGTGCCAGCGTACCACCGGGACTCAGCTCCTACGAGCAGTACTTC. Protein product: CASVPPGLSSYEQYF.